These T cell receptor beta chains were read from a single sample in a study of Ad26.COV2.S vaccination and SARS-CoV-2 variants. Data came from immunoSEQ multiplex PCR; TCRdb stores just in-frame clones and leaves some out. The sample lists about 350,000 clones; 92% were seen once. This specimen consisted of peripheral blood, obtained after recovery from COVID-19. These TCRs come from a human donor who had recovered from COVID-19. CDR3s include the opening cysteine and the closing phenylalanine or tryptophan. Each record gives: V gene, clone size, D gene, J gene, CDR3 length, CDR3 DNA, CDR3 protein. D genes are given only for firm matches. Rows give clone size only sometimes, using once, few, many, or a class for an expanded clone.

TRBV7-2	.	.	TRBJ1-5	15	TGTGCCAGCAGCTTCGGACCCGAGGGGAATCAGCCCCAGCATTTT	CASSFGPEGNQPQHF
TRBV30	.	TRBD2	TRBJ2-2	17	TGTGCCTGGAGTCCAGGAGAAAGGACTAGCGGCACCGGGGAGCTGTTTTTT	CAWSPGERTSGTGELFF
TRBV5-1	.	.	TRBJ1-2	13	TGCGCCAGCAGCTTGGAGGGAGCACATGGCTACACCTTC	CASSLEGAHGYTF
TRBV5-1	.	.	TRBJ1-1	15	TGCGCCAGCAGCGACAATACAGGGTTGAACACTGAAGCTTTCTTT	CASSDNTGLNTEAFF
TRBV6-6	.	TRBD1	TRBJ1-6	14	TGTGCCAGCAGTCGGGACAGAAACAATTCACCCCTCCACTTT	CASSRDRNNSPLHF
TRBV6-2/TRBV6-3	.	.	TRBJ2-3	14	TGTGCCAGCAGTTTTGGACAGCACACAGATACGCAGTATTTT	CASSFGQHTDTQYF
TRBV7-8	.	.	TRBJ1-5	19	TGTGCCAGCAGCCCCCTAGGGGAGACAGCGCCGTATAGCAATCAGCCCCAGCATTTT	CASSPLGETAPYSNQPQHF
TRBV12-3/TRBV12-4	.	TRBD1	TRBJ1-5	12	TGTGCCAGCAGGACAGGGGGACAGCCCCAGCATTTT	CASRTGGQPQHF
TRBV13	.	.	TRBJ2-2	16	TGTGCCAGCAGCTTAGGGCTTCCAGCCTACACCGGGGAGCTGTTTTTT	CASSLGLPAYTGELFF
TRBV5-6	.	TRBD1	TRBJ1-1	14	TGTGCCAGCAGCCGGGGGACAGAGAACACTGAAGCTTTCTTT	CASSRGTENTEAFF
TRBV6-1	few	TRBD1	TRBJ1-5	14	TGTGCCAGCAGTACAGGGGTCGGCAATCAGCCCCAGCATTTT	CASSTGVGNQPQHF
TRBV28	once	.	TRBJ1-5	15	TGTGCCAGCAGTTTCCCCGCTTCTGAAAGCCAGCCCCAGCATTTT	CASSFPASESQPQHF
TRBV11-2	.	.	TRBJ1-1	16	TGTGCCAGCAGCTTATCTTGGCGGGGAAGCGGCACTGAAGCTTTCTTT	CASSLSWRGSGTEAFF
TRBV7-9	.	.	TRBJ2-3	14	TGTGCCAGCAGCGCCATACAGAGCACAGATACGCAGTATTTT	CASSAIQSTDTQYF
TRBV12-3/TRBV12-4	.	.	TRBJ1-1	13	TGTGCCAGCACCGATATCAGGGGCACTGAAGCTTTCTTT	CASTDIRGTEAFF
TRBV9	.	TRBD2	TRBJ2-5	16	TGTGCCAGCAGCCCAAGGGGCGGGGGGCCGGGGGAGACCCAGTACTTC	CASSPRGGGPGETQYF
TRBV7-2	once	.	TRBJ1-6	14	TGTGCCAGCAGCCGGGACTCCTCCGATTCACCCCTCCACTTT	CASSRDSSDSPLHF
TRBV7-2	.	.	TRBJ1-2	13	TGTGCCAGCAGCTTAGCTGGGCCCTATGGCTACACCTTC	CASSLAGPYGYTF
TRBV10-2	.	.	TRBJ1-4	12	TGCGCCAGCAGTGAGTCACAGGGCAGATTGTTTTTT	CASSESQGRLFF
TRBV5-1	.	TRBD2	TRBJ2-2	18	TGCGCCAGCAGCTTGAGGGCTAGCGGGGACCTTTCCACCGGGGAGCTGTTTTTT	CASSLRASGDLSTGELFF
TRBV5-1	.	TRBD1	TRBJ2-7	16	TGCGCCAGCAGCTCCCTGGACAGGCTTCGCTCCTACGAGCAGTACTTC	CASSSLDRLRSYEQYF
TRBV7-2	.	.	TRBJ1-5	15	TGTGCCAGCAGCTTAGAAGGGCCCGGCAATCAGCCCCAGCATTTT	CASSLEGPGNQPQHF
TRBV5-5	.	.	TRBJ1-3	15	TGTGCCAGCAGTCATCCTGGAGGCGCCGGAAACACCATATATTTT	CASSHPGGAGNTIYF
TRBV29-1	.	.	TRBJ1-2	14	TGCAGCGTTGAAGAACGGGCCGGAAACTATGGCTACACCTTC	CSVEERAGNYGYTF
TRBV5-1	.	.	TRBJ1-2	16	TGCGCCAGCAGCCCATCGACCGGGGCCCCGGGGGGGGGCTACACCTTC	CASSPSTGAPGGGYTF
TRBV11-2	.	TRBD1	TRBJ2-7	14	TGTGCCAGCAGCTTCCGGGACAGCTCCTACGAGCAGTACTTC	CASSFRDSSYEQYF
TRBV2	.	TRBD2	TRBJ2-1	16	TGTGCCAGCAGACCCACTAGCGGGGGGACCCACAATGAGCAGTTCTTC	CASRPTSGGTHNEQFF
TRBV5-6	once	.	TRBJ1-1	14	TGTGCCAGCAGCTTCGAGGGGTGGAACACTGAAGCTTTCTTT	CASSFEGWNTEAFF
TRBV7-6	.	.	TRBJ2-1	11	TGTGCCAGCAGCCGAGCCGGGGAGCAGTTCTTC	CASSRAGEQFF
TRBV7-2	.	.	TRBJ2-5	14	TGTGCCAGCAGCAGACTTTGGGGACGAGAGACCCAGTACTTC	CASSRLWGRETQYF
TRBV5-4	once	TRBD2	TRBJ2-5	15	TGTGCCAGCAGCTCGGGACTAGCGGACCAAGAGACCCAGTACTTC	CASSSGLADQETQYF
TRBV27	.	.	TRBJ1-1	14	TGTGCCAGCGGCGAACGAACAGGGAACACTGAAGCTTTCTTT	CASGERTGNTEAFF
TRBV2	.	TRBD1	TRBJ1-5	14	TGTGCCAGCAGCGAGACAGGGAGGTATCAGCCCCAGCATTTT	CASSETGRYQPQHF
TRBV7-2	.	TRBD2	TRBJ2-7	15	TGTGCCAGCAGCGTACTAGCGGGGGGCTCCTACGAGCAGTACTTC	CASSVLAGGSYEQYF
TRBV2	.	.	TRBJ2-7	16	TGTGCCAGCAGTGATCTTGCGGGGATCGCGTCCTACGAGCAGTACTTC	CASSDLAGIASYEQYF
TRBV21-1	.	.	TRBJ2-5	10	TGTGCCAGCAGTGGGATGTCCCAGTACTTC	CASSGMSQYF
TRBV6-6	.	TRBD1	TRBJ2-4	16	TGTGCCAGCAGTCCTCGGACAGGGGGCGCCAAAAACATTCAGTACTTC	CASSPRTGGAKNIQYF
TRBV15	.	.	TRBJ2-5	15	TGTGCCACCAGCAGAGATAGGTCCAACCAAGAGACCCAGTACTTC	CATSRDRSNQETQYF
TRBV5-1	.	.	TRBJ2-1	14	TGCGCCAGCAGCTTGAAAAAGGAGGGTAATGAGCAGTTCTTC	CASSLKKEGNEQFF
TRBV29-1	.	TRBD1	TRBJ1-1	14	TGCAGCGTCTCCGGATCGACAGGGAGCACTGAAGCTTTCTTT	CSVSGSTGSTEAFF
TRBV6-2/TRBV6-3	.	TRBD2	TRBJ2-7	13	TGTGCCAGCAGTTGGGGAGGGGTCTACGAGCAGTACTTC	CASSWGGVYEQYF
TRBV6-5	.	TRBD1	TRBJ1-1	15	TGTGCCAGCAGTTACGGGTTCAGGGGGGACACTGAAGCTTTCTTT	CASSYGFRGDTEAFF
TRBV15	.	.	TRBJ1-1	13	TGTGCCACCAGCACGACAGGGAACACTGAAGCTTTCTTT	CATSTTGNTEAFF
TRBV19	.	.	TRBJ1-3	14	TGTGCCAGAAATAGGGACCTGGAGGGAAACACCATATATTTT	CARNRDLEGNTIYF
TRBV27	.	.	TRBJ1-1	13	TGTGCCAGCAGTTTATTAGGGGACACTGAAGCTTTCTTT	CASSLLGDTEAFF
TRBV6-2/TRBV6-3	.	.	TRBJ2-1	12	TGTGCCAGCAGTTACTGGGGGGTTGAGCAGTTCTTC	CASSYWGVEQFF
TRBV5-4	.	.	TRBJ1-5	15	TGTGCCAGCAGCTTGGATCTGAGGAGCAATCAGCCCCAGCATTTT	CASSLDLRSNQPQHF
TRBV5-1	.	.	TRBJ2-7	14	TGCGCCAGCATCGATACCCCCGGCTCCTACGAGCAGTACTTC	CASIDTPGSYEQYF
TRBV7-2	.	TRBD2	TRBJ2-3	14	TGTGCCAGCAGCACGGGACTAGCGGGGGACACGCAGTATTTT	CASSTGLAGDTQYF
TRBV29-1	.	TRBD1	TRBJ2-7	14	TGCAGCGTTGAAGATAGGGGACAGGGCGACGAGCAGTACTTC	CSVEDRGQGDEQYF
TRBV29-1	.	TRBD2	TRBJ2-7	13	TGCAGCGTTCGGGGGGGGGAAACCTACGAGCAGTACTTC	CSVRGGETYEQYF
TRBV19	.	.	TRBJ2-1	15	TGTGCCAGTAGTACTTCCGCCCCCCACAATCGTGAGCAGTTCTTC	CASSTSAPHNREQFF
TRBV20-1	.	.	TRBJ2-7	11	TGCAGTGCTAGTTTTCGTTGGGAGCAGTACTTC	CSASFRWEQYF
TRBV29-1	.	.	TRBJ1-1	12	TGCAGCGCGTCAGTAACGAACACTGAAGCTTTCTTT	CSASVTNTEAFF
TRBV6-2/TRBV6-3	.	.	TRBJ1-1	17	TGTGCCAGCAGTGATCCGCAGGGAGCGGGGGGGAACACTGAAGCTTTCTTT	CASSDPQGAGGNTEAFF
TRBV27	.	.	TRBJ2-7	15	TGTGCCAGCAGTTTATCAGGGGGACCCTCGTACGAGCAGTACTTC	CASSLSGGPSYEQYF
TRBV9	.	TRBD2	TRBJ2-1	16	TGTGCCAGCAGCGTTTCGGCCGGGACTATAAGTGATGAGCAGTTCTTC	CASSVSAGTISDEQFF
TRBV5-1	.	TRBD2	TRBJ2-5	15	TGCGCCAGCAGCCAACTACGGGGGGGCAAAGAGACCCAGTACTTC	CASSQLRGGKETQYF
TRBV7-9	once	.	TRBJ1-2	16	TGTGCCAGCAGCTTCCTAAAAGGGCCAATGGTTTGGGGCTACACCTTC	CASSFLKGPMVWGYTF
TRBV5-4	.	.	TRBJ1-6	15	TGTGCCAGCAGCTTGGGGGCTCCTGGGGATTCACCCCTCCACTTT	CASSLGAPGDSPLHF